The 13 T cell receptor beta chains below were found in one sample sequenced in a study of blood T cell repertoires in COVID-19. TCRdb's copy holds only in-frame clones and misses some; the assay was immunoSEQ multiplex PCR. The sample has hundreds of thousands of clones, roughly 86% seen once; the top ten hold around 3%. The specimen was peripheral blood. Every receptor here comes from a man aged 55 to 69 with acute or convalescent COVID-19.

The J gene is TRBJ2-2, the V gene TRBV11-3; no definite D call. In germline, CDR1 is SGHNT, CDR2 YENEEA. The CDR3 covers 14 residues. The V end lost 6 bases, the J end lost 4 bases, and 12 bases lay between the germline ends. CDR3 DNA sequence: TGTGCCAGCAGGAGCCAGGCGAGCACCGGGGAGCTGTTTTTT. This encodes CASRSQASTGELFF.

The rearrangement uses TRBV3-1 (or the pseudogene TRBV3-2) and TRBJ2-3; a weak D match, TRBD2 (6 bases). The V end was cut by 11 bases, the J end by 5 bases, with 11 bases between. Germline V gene lookup returns CDR1 LGHDT and CDR2 YNNKEL (reference sequence). This CDR3 has 11 amino acids. The CDR3 region has the DNA TGTGCCCCCCCGGGGGAAGATACGCAGTATTTT. It encodes CAPPGEDTQYF.

The CDR3 here is CARSPPGGNTEAFF. Here the CDR3 DNA reads TGTGCCAGAAGCCCCCCAGGGGGGAACACTGAAGCTTTCTTT. The chain combines TRBV5-3 with TRBJ1-1; 7 bases match TRBD1. TRBV5-3 is treated as an ORF (open reading frame) with a function not yet certain. V dropped 4 bases and J dropped 1; count of bases not matched to a gene: 4. This CDR3 has 14 residues.

This chain joins TRBV6-2 or TRBV6-3 and TRBJ1-1; D is possibly TRBD1 (6 bases). The CDR3 length is 15 residues. Trimming removed 2 bases at V and 5 bases at J, with 15 bases between. Looked up from germline, CDR1 is MNHEY and CDR2 is SVGEGT. The CDR3 region has the DNA TGTGCCAGCAGTTACGTCGGGGGGCGCCGGACTGAAGCTTTCTTT. Translation: CASSYVGGRRTEAFF.

V usage is TRBV11-1 and J usage is TRBJ2-7, with D unresolved. Germline values: CDR1 SGHAT, CDR2 FQDESV (reference sequence). V was shortened by 5 bases and J by 4 bases, with 6 bases between the two germline ends. The CDR3 covers 11 residues. The CDR3 spells CASSLKYEQYF. As DNA, the CDR3 is TGTGCCAGCAGCCTAAAGTACGAGCAGTACTTC.

The chain uses TRBV12-3 or TRBV12-4 and TRBJ1-2; TRBD1 aligns across 8 bases. Trimming at V came to 4 bases and at J to 14 bases, leaving 6 bases not matched to a gene. The CDR3 sequence is 11 residues long. In nucleotides, the CDR3 is TGTGCCAGCAGTTCTCGGACAGGGCGGACCTTC. Its translation: CASSSRTGRTF.

This chain connects TRBV29-1 to TRBJ2-7; 8 bases are a match to TRBD1. The ends lost 6 bases at V and 0 bases at J; junction bases unmatched: 7. This CDR3 is built from 14 residues. Germline V gives CDR1 SQVTM, CDR2 ANQGSEA. In DNA, the CDR3 is TGCAGCGTCTCAGACAGGGGTATCTCCTACGAGCAGTACTTC. Its protein is CSVSDRGISYEQYF.

The chain has TRBV7-9 and TRBJ1-6, with a tentative D call TRBD1 (5 bases). The CDR3 runs to 16 residues. The germline gives CDR1 SEHNR, CDR2 FQNEAQ (reference sequence). Trimming took 5 bases from V and 9 from J, leaving 20 bases between them. CDR3 sequence reads: CASSKERGPVGSPLHF. CDR3 sequence (DNA): TGTGCCAGCAGCAAAGAAAGGGGCCCTGTGGGTTCACCCCTCCACTTT.

The CDR3 DNA reads as TGTGCCAGCAGTGAACATAGGACTAGCGGGGGCCAGGGGGGCGAGCAGTACTTC. This encodes CASSEHRTSGGQGGEQYF. The V and J genes are TRBV25-1 and TRBJ2-7; 13 bases are shared with TRBD2. Germline V lookup: CDR1 MGHDK, CDR2 SYGVNS. The CDR3 contains 18 residues. V gave up 2 bases and J gave up 6 bases; unmatched junction bases: 13.

This chain joins TRBV4-1 and TRBJ2-1, with D tentatively TRBD1 (6 bases). CDR1 and CDR2 (germline): MGHRA, YSYEKL. The V end was cut by 4 bases, the J end by 0 bases, with 19 bases between. The CDR3 consists of 18 residues. CDR3 bases: TGCGCCAGCAGCCGGGGGCTTGGGCCGGGGAGCTCCTACAATGAGCAGTTCTTC. It specifies CASSRGLGPGSSYNEQFF.

V usage is TRBV4-3 and J usage is TRBJ2-2; D possibly corresponds to TRBD1 (5 bases). Germline-derived CDR1 and CDR2 are LGHNA and YSLEER. Trimming removed 0 bases at V and 0 bases at J, with 8 bases between. The CDR3 consists of 16 residues. In nucleotides, the CDR3 is TGCGCCAGCAGCCAAGATGGGGCGCCGAACACCGGGGAGCTGTTTTTT. Its protein product is CASSQDGAPNTGELFF.

The genes are TRBV4-1 and TRBJ1-1; maybe TRBD1 (5 bases). The germline V and J ends were trimmed by 2 bases and 1 base, with 14 bases remaining between them. The CDR3 has 16 amino acids. Germline values: CDR1 MGHRA, CDR2 YSYEKL. The CDR3 region has the DNA TGCGCCAGCAGCCAACGCCAGGGCGGGACGAACACTGAAGCTTTCTTT. It translates to CASSQRQGGTNTEAFF.

The V gene is TRBV6-2 or TRBV6-3, the J gene TRBJ2-3; D remains ambiguous. V lost 6 bases and J lost 1, with 11 bases in between. CDR1 is MNHEY and CDR2 is SVGEGT in the germline V gene. The length of the CDR3 is 14 residues. CDR3 sequence: CASSFISGTDTQYF. As DNA, the CDR3 is TGTGCCAGCAGCTTTATAAGCGGCACAGATACGCAGTATTTT.